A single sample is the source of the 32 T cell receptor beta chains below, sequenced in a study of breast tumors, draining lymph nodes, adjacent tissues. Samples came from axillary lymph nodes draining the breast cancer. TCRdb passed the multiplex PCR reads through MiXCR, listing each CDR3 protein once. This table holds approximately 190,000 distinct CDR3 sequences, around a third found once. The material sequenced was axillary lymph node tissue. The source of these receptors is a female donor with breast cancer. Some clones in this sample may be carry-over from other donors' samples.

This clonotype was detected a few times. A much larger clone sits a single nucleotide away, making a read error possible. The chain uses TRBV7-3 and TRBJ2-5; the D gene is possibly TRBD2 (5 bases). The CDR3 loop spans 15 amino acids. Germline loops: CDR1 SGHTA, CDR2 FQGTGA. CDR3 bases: TGTGCCAGCAGCTTAGCGGGCCGAGGGCTTGAGACCCAGCACTTC. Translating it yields CASSLAGRGLETQHF.

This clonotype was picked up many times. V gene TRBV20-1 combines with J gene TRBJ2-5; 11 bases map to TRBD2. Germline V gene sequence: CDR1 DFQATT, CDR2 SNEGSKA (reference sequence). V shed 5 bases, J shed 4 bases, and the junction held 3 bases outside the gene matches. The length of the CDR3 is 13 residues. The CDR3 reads CSAVSGGAETQYF. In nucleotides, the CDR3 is TGCAGTGCTGTTAGCGGGGGGGCAGAGACCCAGTACTTC.

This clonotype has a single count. In nucleotides, the CDR3 is TGTGCCAGCTCCGGCGGGGATACGCAGTATTTT. It encodes CASSGGDTQYF. The chain couples TRBV12-3 or TRBV12-4 to TRBJ2-3; possible D gene TRBD2, 5 bases. The CDR3 spans 11 residues. Trimming left V 8 bases short and J 6 bases short, with 9 bases between.

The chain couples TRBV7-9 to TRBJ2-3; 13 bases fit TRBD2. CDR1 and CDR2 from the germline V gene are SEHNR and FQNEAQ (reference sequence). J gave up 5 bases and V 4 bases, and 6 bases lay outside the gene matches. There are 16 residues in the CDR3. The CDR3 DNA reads TGTGCCAGCAGCTGGGGGACTAGCGGGGAAGTAGATACGCAGTATTTT. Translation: CASSWGTSGEVDTQYF.

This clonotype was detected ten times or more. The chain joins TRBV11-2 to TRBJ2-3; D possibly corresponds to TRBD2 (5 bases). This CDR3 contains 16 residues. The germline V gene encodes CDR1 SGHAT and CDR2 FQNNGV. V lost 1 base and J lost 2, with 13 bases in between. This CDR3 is CASSLGGETSTDTQYF. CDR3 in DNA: TGTGCCAGCAGCTTAGGGGGAGAAACCTCCACAGATACGCAGTATTTT.

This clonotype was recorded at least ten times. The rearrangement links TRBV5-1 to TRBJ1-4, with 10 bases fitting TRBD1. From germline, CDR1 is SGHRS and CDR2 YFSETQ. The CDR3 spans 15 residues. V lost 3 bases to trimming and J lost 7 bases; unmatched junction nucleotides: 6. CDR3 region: CASSSGGTGVEKLFF. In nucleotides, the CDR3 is TGCGCCAGCAGCTCGGGCGGGACAGGGGTTGAAAAACTGTTTTTT.

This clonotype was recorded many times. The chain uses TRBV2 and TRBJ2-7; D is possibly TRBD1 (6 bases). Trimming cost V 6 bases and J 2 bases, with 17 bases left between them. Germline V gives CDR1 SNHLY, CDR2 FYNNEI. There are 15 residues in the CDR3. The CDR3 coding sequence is TGTGCCAGCAGCTTGCGCAGGGGAGAAACCTACGAGCAGTACTTC. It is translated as CASSLRRGETYEQYF.

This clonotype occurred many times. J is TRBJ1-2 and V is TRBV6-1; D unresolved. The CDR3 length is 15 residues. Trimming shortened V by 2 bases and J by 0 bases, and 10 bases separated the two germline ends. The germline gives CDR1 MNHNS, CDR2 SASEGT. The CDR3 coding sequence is TGTGCCAGCAGTGAACTTGGGGAGACTAACTATGGCTACACCTTC. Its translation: CASSELGETNYGYTF.

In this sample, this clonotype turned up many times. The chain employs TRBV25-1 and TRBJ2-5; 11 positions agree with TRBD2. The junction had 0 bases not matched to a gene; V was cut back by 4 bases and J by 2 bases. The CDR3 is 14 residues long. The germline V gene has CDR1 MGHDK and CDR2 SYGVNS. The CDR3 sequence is CASSVAGGQETQYF. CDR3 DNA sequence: TGTGCCAGCAGTGTAGCGGGGGGGCAAGAGACCCAGTACTTC.

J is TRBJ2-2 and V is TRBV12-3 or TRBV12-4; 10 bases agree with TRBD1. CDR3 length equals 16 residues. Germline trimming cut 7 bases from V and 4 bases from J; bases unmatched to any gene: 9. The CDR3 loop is CASTKPTGGVTGELFF. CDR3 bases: TGTGCCAGCACCAAACCGACAGGGGGCGTCACCGGGGAGCTGTTTTTT.

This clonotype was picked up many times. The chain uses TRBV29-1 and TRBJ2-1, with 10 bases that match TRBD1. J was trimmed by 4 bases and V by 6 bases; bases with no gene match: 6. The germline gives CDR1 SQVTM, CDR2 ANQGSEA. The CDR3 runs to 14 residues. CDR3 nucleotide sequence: TGCAGCGTGGACAGGGGGGTTTCGTACAATGAGCAGTTCTTC. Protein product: CSVDRGVSYNEQFF.

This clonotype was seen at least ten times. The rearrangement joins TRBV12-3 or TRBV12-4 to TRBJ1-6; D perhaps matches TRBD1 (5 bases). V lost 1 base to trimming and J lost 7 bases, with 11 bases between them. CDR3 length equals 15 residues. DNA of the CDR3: TGTGCCAGCAGTTTAGGAGGGGCGACCAATTCACCCCTCCACTTT. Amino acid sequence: CASSLGGATNSPLHF.

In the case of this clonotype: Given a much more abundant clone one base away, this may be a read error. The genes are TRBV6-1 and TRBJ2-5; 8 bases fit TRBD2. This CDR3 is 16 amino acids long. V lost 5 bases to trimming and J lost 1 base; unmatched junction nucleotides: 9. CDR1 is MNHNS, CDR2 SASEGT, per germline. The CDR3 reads CASSQSTSGLQETQYF. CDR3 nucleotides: TGTGCCAGCAGTCAGAGTACTAGCGGACTCCAAGAGACCCAGTACTTC.

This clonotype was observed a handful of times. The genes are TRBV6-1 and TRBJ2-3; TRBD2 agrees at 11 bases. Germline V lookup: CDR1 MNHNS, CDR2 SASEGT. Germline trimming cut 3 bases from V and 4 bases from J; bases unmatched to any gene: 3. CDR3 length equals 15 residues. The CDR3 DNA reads TGTGCCAGCAGTGAGACTAGCGGGGCCCCAGATACGCAGTATTTT. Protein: CASSETSGAPDTQYF.

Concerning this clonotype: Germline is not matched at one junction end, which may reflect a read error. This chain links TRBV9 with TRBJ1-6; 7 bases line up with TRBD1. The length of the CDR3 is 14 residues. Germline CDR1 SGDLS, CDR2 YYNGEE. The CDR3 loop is CANSQAGQGGPLHF. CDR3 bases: TGTGCCAACAGCCAAGCGGGACAAGGGGGCCCCCTCCACTTT.

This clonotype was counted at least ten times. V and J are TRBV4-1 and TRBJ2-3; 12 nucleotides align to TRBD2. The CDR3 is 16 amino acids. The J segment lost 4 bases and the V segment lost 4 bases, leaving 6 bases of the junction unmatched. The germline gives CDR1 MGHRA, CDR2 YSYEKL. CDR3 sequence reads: CASSLIGLAGPDTQYF. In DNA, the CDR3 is TGCGCCAGCAGCCTCATAGGACTAGCGGGACCAGATACGCAGTATTTT.

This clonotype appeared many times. The CDR3 DNA sequence: TGTGCCAGCAGCTCCAAGGGGGTGAACTATGGCTACACCTTC. Protein: CASSSKGVNYGYTF. The rearrangement links TRBV3-1 to TRBJ1-2; TRBD1 might be the D (6 bases). The CDR3 is 14 amino acids. CDR1 and CDR2 from the germline V gene are LGHDT and YNNKEL (reference sequence). V dropped 5 bases and J dropped 2 bases, with 12 bases sitting between them.

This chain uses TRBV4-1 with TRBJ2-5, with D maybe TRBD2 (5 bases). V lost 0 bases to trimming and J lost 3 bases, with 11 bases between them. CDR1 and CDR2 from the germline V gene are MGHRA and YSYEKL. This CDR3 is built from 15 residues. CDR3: CASSQDRAGEETQYF. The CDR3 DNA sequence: TGCGCCAGCAGCCAAGATCGGGCGGGTGAAGAGACCCAGTACTTC.

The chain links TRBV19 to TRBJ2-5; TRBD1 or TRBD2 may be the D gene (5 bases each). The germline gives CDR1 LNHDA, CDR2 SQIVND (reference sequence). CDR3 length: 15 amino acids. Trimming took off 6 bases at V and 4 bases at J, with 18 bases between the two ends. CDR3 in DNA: TGTGCCAGTAGCAACTCCGGGACGGTCGGAGAGACCCAGTACTTC. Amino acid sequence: CASSNSGTVGETQYF.

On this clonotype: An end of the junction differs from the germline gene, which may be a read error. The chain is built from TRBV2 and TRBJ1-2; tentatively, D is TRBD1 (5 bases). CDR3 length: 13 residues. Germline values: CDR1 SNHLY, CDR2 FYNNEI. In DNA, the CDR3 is TGTGCCGGACAAGTGGGGCCTAAATATGGCTACACCTTC. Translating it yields CAGQVGPKYGYTF.

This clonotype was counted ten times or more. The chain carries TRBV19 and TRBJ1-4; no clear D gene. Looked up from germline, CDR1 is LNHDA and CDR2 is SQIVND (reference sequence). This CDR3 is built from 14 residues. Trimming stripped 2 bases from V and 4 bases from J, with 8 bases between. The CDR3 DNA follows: TGTGCCAGTAGTATATCAGGCAGTAATGAAAAACTGTTTTTT. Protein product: CASSISGSNEKLFF.

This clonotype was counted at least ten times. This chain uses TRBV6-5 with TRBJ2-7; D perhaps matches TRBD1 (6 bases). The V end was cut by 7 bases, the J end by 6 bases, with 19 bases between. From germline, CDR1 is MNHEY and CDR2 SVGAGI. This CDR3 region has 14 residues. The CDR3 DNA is TGTGCCAGCACGGCCCGAAGGGGGAAGGGCGAGCAGTACTTC. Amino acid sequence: CASTARRGKGEQYF.

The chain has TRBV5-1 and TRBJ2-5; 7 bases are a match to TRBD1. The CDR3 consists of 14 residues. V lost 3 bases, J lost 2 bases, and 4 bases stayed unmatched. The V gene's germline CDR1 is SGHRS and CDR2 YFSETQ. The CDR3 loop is CASSWDRNQETQYF. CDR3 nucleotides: TGCGCCAGCAGCTGGGACAGAAATCAAGAGACCCAGTACTTC.

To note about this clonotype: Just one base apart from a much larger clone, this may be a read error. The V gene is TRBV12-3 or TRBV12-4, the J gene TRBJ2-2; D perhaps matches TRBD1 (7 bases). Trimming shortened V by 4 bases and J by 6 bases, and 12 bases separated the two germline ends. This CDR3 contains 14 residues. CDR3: CASSSGGGPGELFF. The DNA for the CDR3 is TGTGCCAGCAGTTCAGGAGGGGGCCCCGGGGAGCTGTTTTTT.

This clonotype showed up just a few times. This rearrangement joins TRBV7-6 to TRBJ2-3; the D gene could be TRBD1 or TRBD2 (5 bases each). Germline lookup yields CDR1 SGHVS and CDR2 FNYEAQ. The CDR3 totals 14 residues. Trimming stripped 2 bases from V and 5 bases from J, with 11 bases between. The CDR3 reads CASSLMGEQDTQYF. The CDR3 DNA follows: TGTGCCAGCAGCTTAATGGGGGAACAAGATACGCAGTATTTT.

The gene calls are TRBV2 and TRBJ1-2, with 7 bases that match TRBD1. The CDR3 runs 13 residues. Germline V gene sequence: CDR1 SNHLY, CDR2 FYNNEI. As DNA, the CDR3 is TGTACTAGCACTTCACAGGGGAGCTATGGCTACACCTTC. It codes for CTSTSQGSYGYTF.

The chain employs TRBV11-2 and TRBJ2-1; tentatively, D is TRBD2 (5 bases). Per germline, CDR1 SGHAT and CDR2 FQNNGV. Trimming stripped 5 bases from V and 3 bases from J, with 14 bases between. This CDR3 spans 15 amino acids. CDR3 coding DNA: TGTGCCAGCAGCAAGGCAGTGGGAGTCTACAATGAGCAGTTCTTC. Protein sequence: CASSKAVGVYNEQFF. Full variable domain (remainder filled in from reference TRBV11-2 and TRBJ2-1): EAGVAQSPRYKIIEKRQSVAFWCNPISGHATLYWYQQILGQGPKLLIQFQNNGVVDDSQLPKDRFSAERLKGVDSTLKIQPAKLEDSAVYLCASSKAVGVYNEQFFGPGTRLTVL.

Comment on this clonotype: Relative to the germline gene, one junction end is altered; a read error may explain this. The CDR3, as DNA: TGTGCCAGCAGTTACATGGCAGGGGCGCGTGAGACCCAGGACTTC. It yields the protein CASSYMAGARETQDF. The V and J genes are TRBV7-2 and TRBJ2-5; maybe TRBD1 (6 bases). The V gene's germline CDR1 is SGHTA and CDR2 FQGNSA. This CDR3 contains 15 residues.

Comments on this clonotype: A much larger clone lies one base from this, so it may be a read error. DNA for the CDR3: TGTGCCAGCAGTCTAGAGGTTCATGGCTACACCTTC. Its protein is CASSLEVHGYTF. The V call is TRBV6-1, the J call TRBJ1-2, with D hard to call. The V end was cut by 5 bases, the J end by 6 bases, with 10 bases between. The CDR3 consists of 12 residues. Germline V gene lookup returns CDR1 MNHNS and CDR2 SASEGT.

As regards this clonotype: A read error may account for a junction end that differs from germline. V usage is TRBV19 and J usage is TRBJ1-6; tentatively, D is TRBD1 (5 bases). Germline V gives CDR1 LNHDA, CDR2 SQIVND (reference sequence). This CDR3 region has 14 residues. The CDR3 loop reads CASSLGTEGSPLHF. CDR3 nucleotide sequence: TGTGCCAGTAGTCTAGGGACGGAAGGATCACCCCTTCACTTT.

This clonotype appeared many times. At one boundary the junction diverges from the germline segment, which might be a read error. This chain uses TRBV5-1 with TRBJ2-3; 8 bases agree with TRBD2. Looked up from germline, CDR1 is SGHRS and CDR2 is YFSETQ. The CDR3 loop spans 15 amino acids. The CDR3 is CASSFASGSTDTQYF. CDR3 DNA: TGTGCCAGCAGCTTTGCTAGCGGGAGCACAGATACGCAGTATTTT. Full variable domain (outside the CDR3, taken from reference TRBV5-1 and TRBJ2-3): KAGVTQTPRYLIKTRGQQVTLSCSPISGHRSVSWYQQTPGQGLQFLFEYFSETQRNKGNFPGRFSGRQFSNSRSEMNVSTLELGDSALYLCASSFASGSTDTQYFGPGTRLTVL.

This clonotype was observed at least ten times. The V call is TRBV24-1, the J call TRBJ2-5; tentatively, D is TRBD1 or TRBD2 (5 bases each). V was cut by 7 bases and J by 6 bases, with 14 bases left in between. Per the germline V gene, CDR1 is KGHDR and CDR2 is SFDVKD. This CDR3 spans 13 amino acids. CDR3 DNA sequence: TGTGCCACCAGCTCTGGGGGATCAAAGACCCAGTACTTC. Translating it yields CATSSGGSKTQYF.